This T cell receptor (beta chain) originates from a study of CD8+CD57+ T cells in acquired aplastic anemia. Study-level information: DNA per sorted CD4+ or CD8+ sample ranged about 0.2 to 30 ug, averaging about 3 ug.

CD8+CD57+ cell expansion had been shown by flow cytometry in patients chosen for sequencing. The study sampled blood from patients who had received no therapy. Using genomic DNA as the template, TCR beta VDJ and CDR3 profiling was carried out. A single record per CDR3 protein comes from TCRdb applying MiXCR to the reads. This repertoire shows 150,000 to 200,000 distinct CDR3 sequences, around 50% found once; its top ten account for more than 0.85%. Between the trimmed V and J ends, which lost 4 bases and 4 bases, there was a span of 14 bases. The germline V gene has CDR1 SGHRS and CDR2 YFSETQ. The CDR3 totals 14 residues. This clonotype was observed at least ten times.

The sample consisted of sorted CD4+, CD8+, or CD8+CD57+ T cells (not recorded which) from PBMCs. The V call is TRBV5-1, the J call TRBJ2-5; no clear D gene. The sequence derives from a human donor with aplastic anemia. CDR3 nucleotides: TGCGCCAGCAGCGTGAGCCAGGTCGGAGAGACCCAGTACTTC. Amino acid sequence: CASSVSQVGETQYF. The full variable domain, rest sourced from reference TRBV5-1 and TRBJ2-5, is KAGVTQTPRYLIKTRGQQVTLSCSPISGHRSVSWYQQTPGQGLQFLFEYFSETQRNKGNFPGRFSGRQFSNSRSEMNVSTLELGDSALYLCASSVSQVGETQYFGPGTRLLVL.